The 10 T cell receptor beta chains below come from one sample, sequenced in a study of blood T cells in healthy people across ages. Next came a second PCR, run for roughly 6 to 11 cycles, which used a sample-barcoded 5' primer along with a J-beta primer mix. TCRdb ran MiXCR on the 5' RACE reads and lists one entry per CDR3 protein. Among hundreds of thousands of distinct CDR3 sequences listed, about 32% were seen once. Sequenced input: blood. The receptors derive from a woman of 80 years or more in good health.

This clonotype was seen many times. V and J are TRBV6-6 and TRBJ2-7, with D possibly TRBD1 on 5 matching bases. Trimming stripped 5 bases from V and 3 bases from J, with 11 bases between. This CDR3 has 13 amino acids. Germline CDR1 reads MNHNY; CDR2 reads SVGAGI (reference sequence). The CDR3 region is CASSQTAIYEQYF. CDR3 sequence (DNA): TGTGCCAGCAGTCAGACAGCGATCTACGAGCAGTACTTC.

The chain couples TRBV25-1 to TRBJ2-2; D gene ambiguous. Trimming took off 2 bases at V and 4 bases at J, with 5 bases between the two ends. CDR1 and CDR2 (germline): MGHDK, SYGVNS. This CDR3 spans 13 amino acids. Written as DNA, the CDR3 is TGTGCCAGCAGTGAAAAGTTCACCGGGGAGCTGTTTTTT. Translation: CASSEKFTGELFF.

CDR3 bases: TGTGCCAGCAGTCCGGCCCCCAGGAACACTGAAGCTTTCTTT. This gives the protein CASSPAPRNTEAFF. V usage is TRBV28 and J usage is TRBJ1-1; D gene uncertain. Germline CDR1 MDHEN, CDR2 SYDVKM. This CDR3 is built from 14 residues. V was trimmed by 5 bases and J by 1 base, leaving 11 bases between them.

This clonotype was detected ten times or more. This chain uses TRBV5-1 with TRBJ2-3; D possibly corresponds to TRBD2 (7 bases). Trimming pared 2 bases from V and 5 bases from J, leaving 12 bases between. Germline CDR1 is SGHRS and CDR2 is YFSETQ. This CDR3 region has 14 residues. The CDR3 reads CASSFQGRGDTQYF. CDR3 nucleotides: TGCGCCAGCAGCTTCCAGGGGAGGGGAGATACGCAGTATTTT.

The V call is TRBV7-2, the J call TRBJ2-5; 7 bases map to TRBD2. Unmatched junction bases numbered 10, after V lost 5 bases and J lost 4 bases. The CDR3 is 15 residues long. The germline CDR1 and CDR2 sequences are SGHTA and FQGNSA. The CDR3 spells CASSTRGGTIETQYF. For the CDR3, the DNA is TGTGCCAGCAGCACCCGGGGAGGGACTATAGAGACCCAGTACTTC.

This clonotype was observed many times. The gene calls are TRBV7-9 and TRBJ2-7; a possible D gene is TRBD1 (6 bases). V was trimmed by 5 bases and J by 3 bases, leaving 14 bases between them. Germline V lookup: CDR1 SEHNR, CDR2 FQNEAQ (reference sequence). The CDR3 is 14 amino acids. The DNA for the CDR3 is TGTGCCAGCAGCCTTACAGGGCTCGGCTACGAGCAGTACTTC. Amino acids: CASSLTGLGYEQYF.

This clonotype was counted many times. This chain's CDR3 is CASSYATYYEQYF. The CDR3 nucleotides read TGTGCCAGCAGTTACGCGACGTACTACGAGCAGTACTTC. V usage is TRBV6-2 or TRBV6-3 and J usage is TRBJ2-7, with D hard to call. V was clipped by 2 bases and J by 3 bases, with 8 bases between them. Per germline, CDR1 MNHEY and CDR2 SVGEGT. The CDR3 covers 13 residues.

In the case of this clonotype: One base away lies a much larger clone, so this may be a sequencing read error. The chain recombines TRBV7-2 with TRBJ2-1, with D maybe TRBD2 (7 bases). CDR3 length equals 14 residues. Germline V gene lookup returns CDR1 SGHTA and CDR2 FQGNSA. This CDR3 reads CVSSLAGGAGEQFF. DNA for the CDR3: TGTGTCAGCAGCTTAGCTGGGGGGGCAGGTGAGCAGTTCTTC.

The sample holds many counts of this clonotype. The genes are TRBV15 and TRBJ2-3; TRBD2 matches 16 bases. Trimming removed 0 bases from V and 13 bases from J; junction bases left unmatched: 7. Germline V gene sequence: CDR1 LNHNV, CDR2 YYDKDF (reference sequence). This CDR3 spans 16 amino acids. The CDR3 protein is CATSRDLGTSGGEEYF. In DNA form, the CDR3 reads TGTGCCACCAGCAGAGATCTCGGGACTAGCGGGGGGGAGGAGTATTTT.

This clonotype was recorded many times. The CDR3 region has the DNA TGCGCCAGCAGGGGACTAGCGGGTCCCACAGATACGCAGTATTTT. Its translation: CASRGLAGPTDTQYF. The V call is TRBV10-2, the J call TRBJ2-3; TRBD2 matches at 12 bases. CDR1 and CDR2 from the germline V gene are WSHSY and SAAADI. The V and J ends lost 6 bases and 2 bases, in that order; junction bases with no gene match: 3. CDR3 length equals 15 residues.